The sequence of this TCR beta chain was determined in a study of shared clonotypes between healthy human individuals. Study background: Samples came from two female and a few male donors aged 18 to 49.

Terminally differentiated effector memory CD45RA+ cells were excluded by CCR7 positive selection of CD45RO-negative cells. Profiled with immunoSEQ multiplex PCR; TCRdb holds only in-frame clones, not every one. The sample contains millions of clones, approximately 95% of which appear only once. Germline V gene sequence: CDR1 SGHVS, CDR2 FNYEAQ. Trimming cost V 5 bases and J 6 bases; bases outside gene matches: 14. The CDR3 is 16 residues long. The specimen was naive CD8+ T cells sorted from blood. J is TRBJ1-2 and V is TRBV7-6, with 8 positions matching TRBD1. This clonotype originated in a young man in good health. The CDR3 nucleotides are TGTGCCAGCAGCCCCTTGACGGAGCAGGGGGCGGATGGCTACACCTTC. It yields the protein CASSPLTEQGADGYTF.